This is a list of T cell receptor beta chains from one sample in a study of CD8+ T cells in alopecia areata. TCRdb's table, derived via immunoSEQ multiplex PCR, lists solely in-frame clones and lacks some. The sample lists about 140,000 clones; about 88% were seen once. The material was CD8+ T cells sorted from blood, obtained at week 4, from a patient treated with tofacitinib. The receptor source for this set is a human donor with alopecia areata. The CDR3 runs from the conserved cysteine through the conserved F or W. The order of the fields is V gene, D gene, clone size, J gene, CDR3 length, CDR3 DNA, CDR3 protein. D genes are given only for firm matches. A row's size may be missing; if present it is once, few, many or a size class.

TRBV4-1	-	-	TRBJ2-2	15	TGCGCCAGCAGCCACTCCGGGTCGAACACCGGGGAGCTGTTTTTT	CASSHSGSNTGELFF
TRBV27	-	-	TRBJ2-7	16	TGTGCCAGCAGTCTAGTAGTCCCCAGGGGCCCCTACGAGCAGTACTTC	CASSLVVPRGPYEQYF
TRBV4-1	TRBD2	-	TRBJ2-7	14	TGCGCCAGCAGCCAAGAGGGACTAGCCTACGAGCAGTACTTC	CASSQEGLAYEQYF
TRBV7-8	-	-	TRBJ2-1	17	TGTGCCAGCAGCGACTCCCCGAAGGGCCCTACGAAGAATGAGCAGTTCTTC	CASSDSPKGPTKNEQFF
TRBV2	-	-	TRBJ2-4	11	TGTGCCAGCGAGGCCGAGGGCATTCAGTACTTC	CASEAEGIQYF
TRBV5-1	-	-	TRBJ1-1	13	TGCGCCAGCAGCTTCGTAGAGGGCGAAGAAGCTTTCTTT	CASSFVEGEEAFF
TRBV11-2	-	-	TRBJ2-1	14	TGTGCCAGCAGCTTAGATGGGGGGCAGGATGAGCAGTTCTTC	CASSLDGGQDEQFF
TRBV27	-	-	TRBJ2-7	13	TGTGCCAGCTCCGCTGGAGGTGATGGCGAGCAGTACTTC	CASSAGGDGEQYF
TRBV29-1	-	-	TRBJ2-3	14	TGCAGCGTTTTCCTACCGCAAGCCGGCGATACGCAGTATTTT	CSVFLPQAGDTQYF
TRBV19	TRBD1	-	TRBJ2-5	13	TGTGCCAGTAGTCCTGGGACAGGGGGGACCCAGTACTTC	CASSPGTGGTQYF
TRBV30	-	-	TRBJ2-1	18	TGTGCCTGGACCCCTTCTCTGGGCCAACCCGACGTTTACAATGAGCAGTTCTTC	CAWTPSLGQPDVYNEQFF
TRBV29-1	TRBD1	-	TRBJ2-7	12	TGCAGCGCTGGGGACAGCTCCTACGAGCAGTACTTC	CSAGDSSYEQYF
TRBV19	TRBD1	-	TRBJ2-7	12	TGTGCCAGCGGACAGGGGGCCTACGAGCAGTACTTC	CASGQGAYEQYF
TRBV2	-	-	TRBJ2-1	10	TGTGCCAGCAGTAGACAAGAGCAGTTCTTC	CASSRQEQFF
TRBV11-2	-	-	TRBJ2-7	14	TGTGCCAGCAGCCTGGCCCCCCGGGGCTACGAGCAGTACTTC	CASSLAPRGYEQYF
TRBV21-1	-	-	TRBJ2-2	17	TGTGCCAGCAGGCGGACAGGGGTCCACCTTCTCACCGGGGAGCTGTTTTTT	CASRRTGVHLLTGELFF
TRBV9	-	few	TRBJ2-2	17	TGTGCCAGCAGCCCACATCGACGGACAGAAGGGACCGGGGAGCTGTTTTTT	CASSPHRRTEGTGELFF
TRBV14	-	-	TRBJ2-7	12	TGTGCCAGCAGCCAAGGCCCGGGGGAGCAGTACTTC	CASSQGPGEQYF
TRBV27	TRBD2	-	TRBJ2-2	14	TGTGCCAGCAGACTAGCGGGAGGGACCGGGGAGCTGTTTTTT	CASRLAGGTGELFF
TRBV27	TRBD2	-	TRBJ2-1	14	TGTGCCAGCACCTTAGCGGGCCGGCTCAATGAGCAGTTCTTC	CASTLAGRLNEQFF
TRBV19	-	-	TRBJ1-5	16	TGTGCCAGTAGTCCCATAGAGACGGGACCTCAATCGGCCCAGCATTTT	CASSPIETGPQSAQHF
TRBV29-1	-	-	TRBJ2-7	15	TGCAGCGTTGAAGTGGCAGGCGGTCTGTCCTACGAGCAGTACTTC	CSVEVAGGLSYEQYF
TRBV30	-	few	TRBJ2-2	15	TGTGCCTGGGCAGGGGAGGGGCGGGACACCGGGGAGCTGTTTTTT	CAWAGEGRDTGELFF
TRBV18	-	-	TRBJ2-7	12	TGTGCCAGCTCACCACCGGACTACGAGCAGTACTTC	CASSPPDYEQYF
TRBV27	TRBD1	-	TRBJ2-7	16	TGTGCCAGCGGATGGGCAGGGGGCCCGTCGACCTACGAGCAGTACTTC	CASGWAGGPSTYEQYF
TRBV7-9	-	-	TRBJ2-7	15	TGTGCCAGCAGCCCCCCCGAGCTGAGGGACTACGAGCAGTACTTC	CASSPPELRDYEQYF
TRBV18	TRBD2	-	TRBJ2-1	15	TGTGCCAGCTCACCGCCGGGGACTAGTGCAGTTGAGCAGTTCTTC	CASSPPGTSAVEQFF
TRBV19	TRBD1	-	TRBJ2-1	15	TGTGCCAGTAGTTTGGACAGGGGGAGTCGGAATGAGCAGTTCTTC	CASSLDRGSRNEQFF
TRBV14	-	-	TRBJ2-1	14	TGTGCCAGCAGCCTTCACGGGGTGACGTATGAGCAGTTCTTC	CASSLHGVTYEQFF